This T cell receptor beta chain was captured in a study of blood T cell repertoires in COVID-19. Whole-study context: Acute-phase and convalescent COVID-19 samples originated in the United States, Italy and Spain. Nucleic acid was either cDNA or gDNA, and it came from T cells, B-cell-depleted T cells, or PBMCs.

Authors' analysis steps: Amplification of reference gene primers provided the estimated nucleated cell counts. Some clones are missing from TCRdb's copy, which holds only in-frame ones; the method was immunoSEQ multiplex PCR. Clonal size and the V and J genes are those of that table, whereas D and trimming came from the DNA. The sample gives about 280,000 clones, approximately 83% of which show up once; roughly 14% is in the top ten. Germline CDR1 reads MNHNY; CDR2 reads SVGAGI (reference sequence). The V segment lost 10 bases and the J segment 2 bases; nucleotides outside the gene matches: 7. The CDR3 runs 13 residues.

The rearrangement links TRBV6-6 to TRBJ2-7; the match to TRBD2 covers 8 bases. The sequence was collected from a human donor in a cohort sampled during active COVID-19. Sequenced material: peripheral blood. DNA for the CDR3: TGTGCCACCCGGGAGGGCGGAGCCTACGAGCAGTACTTC. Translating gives CATREGGAYEQYF.